The clone carrying this T cell receptor beta chain was observed at least ten times. Its antigen is still unknown. This entry belongs to a study of CD8 T cells in ankylosing spondylitis. This CDR3 spans 13 amino acids. Trimming took 7 bases from V and 8 from J; bases not matched to a gene: 7. TCRdb reprocessed the 5' RACE reads with MiXCR, giving one entry per CDR3 protein. The table shows 250,000 or so distinct CDR3 sequences, with roughly a tenth occurring only once. Whole-study findings and limits: A TCR beta motif of eight or nine highly homologous variants seemed to mark ankylosing spondylitis blood.

The sample consisted of blood, either unsorted or a sorted T cell fraction (not recorded which). The sequence was collected from a male donor with ankylosing spondylitis or in good health (not recorded which). V gene TRBV12-3 or TRBV12-4 combines with J gene TRBJ1-2, with 10 positions matching TRBD1. CDR3 loop: CASTRDRGVGYTF. The DNA of the CDR3 is TGTGCCAGCACCCGGGACAGGGGAGTGGGCTACACCTTC.